This T cell receptor (beta chain) was sequenced for a study of T cell responses to AZD1222 COVID-19 vaccine. Study-wide findings and caveats: Two AZD1222 administrations were followed by greater Spike-specific TCR breadth and depth.

Some clones are missing from TCRdb's copy, which holds only in-frame ones; the method was immunoSEQ multiplex PCR. The data contain 150,000 to 200,000 clones, under 95% of them seen just once; the ten biggest clones take up roughly 4.6%. Comments on this clone: As yet, its antigen is unknown.

Germline CDR1 is LNHDA and CDR2 is SQIVND (reference sequence). V was shortened by 10 bases and J by 3 bases, with 9 bases between the two germline ends. The CDR3 is 11 residues long. The sequence derives from an adult who received the AZD1222 COVID-19 vaccine. Sample: peripheral blood, taken 28 days after the second AZD1222 dose. The chain joins TRBV19 to TRBJ1-1, with D possibly TRBD1 on 5 matching bases. The CDR3 protein is CAILTDTEAFF. The CDR3 DNA is TGTGCCATACTGACAGACACTGAAGCTTTCTTT.